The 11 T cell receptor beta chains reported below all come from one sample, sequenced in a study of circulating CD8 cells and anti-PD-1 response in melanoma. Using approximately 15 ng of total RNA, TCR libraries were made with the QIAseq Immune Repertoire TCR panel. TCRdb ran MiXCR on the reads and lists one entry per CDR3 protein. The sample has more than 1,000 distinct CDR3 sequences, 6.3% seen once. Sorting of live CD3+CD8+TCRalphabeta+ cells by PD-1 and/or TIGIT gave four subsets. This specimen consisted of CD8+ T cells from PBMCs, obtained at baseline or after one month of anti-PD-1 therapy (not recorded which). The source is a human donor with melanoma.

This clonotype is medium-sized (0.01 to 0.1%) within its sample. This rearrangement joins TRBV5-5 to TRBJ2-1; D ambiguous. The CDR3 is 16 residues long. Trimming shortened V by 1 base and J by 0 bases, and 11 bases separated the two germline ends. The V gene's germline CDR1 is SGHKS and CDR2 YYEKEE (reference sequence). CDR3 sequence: CASSLLALSSYNEQFF. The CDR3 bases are TGTGCCAGCAGCTTGTTGGCCCTGAGCTCCTACAATGAGCAGTTCTTC.

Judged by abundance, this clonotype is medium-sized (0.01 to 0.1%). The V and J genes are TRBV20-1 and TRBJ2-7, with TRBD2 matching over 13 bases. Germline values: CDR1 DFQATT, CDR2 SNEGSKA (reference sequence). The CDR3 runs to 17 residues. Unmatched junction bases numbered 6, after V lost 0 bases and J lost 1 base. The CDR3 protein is CSARDGGTSGASYEQYF. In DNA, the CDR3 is TGCAGTGCTAGAGATGGGGGGACTAGCGGGGCTTCCTACGAGCAGTACTTC.

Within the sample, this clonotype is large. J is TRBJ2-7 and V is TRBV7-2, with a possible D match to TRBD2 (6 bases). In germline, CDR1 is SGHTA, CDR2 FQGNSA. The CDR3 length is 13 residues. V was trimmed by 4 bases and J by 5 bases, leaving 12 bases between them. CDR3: CASSSGGANEQYF. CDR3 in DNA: TGTGCCAGCAGCTCCGGGGGAGCCAACGAGCAGTACTTC.

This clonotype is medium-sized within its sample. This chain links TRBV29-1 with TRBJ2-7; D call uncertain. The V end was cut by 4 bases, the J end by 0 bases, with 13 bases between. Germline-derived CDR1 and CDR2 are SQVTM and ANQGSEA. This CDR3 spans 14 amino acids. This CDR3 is CSVVSKKSSYEQYF. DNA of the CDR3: TGCAGCGTTGTTTCGAAGAAAAGCTCCTACGAGCAGTACTTC.

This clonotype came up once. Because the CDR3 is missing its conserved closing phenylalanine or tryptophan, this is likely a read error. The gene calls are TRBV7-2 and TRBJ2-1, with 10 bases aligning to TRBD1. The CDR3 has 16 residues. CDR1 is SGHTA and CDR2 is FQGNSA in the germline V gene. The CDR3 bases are TGTGCCAGCAGCTCCGACAGGGGGCCCTCCTGCAATGAGCAGTTCCTC. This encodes CASSSDRGPSCNEQFL.

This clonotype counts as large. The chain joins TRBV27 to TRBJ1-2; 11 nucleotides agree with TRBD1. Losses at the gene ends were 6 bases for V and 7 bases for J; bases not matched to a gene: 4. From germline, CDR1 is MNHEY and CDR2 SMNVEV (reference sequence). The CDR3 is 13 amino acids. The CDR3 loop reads CASSWTGGGGYTF. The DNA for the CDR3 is TGTGCCAGCAGCTGGACAGGGGGCGGTGGCTACACCTTC.

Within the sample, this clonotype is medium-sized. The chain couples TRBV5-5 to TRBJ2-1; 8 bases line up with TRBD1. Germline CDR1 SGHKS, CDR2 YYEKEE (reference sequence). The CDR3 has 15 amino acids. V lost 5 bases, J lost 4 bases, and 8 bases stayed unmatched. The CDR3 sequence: CASRRTGSGYNEQFF. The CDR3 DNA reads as TGTGCCAGCAGGCGGACAGGGTCGGGATACAATGAGCAGTTCTTC.

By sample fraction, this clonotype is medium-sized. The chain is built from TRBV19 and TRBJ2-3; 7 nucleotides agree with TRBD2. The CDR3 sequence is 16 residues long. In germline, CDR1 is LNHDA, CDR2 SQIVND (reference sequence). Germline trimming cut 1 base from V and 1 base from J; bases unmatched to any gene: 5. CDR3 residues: CASSIVPGGGTDTQYF. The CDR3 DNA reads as TGTGCCAGTAGTATAGTTCCGGGAGGTGGCACAGATACGCAGTATTTT.

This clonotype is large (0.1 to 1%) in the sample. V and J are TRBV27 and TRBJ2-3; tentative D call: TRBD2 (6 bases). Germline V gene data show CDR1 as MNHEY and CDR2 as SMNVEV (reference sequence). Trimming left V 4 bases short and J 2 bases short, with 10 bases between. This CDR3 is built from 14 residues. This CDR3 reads CASSWAGLTDTQYF. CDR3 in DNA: TGTGCCAGCAGTTGGGCGGGACTCACAGATACGCAGTATTTT.

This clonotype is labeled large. In nucleotides, the CDR3 is TGTGCCAGCACAATATCGACAGGGCGTCAGCCCCAGCATTTT. Translating it yields CASTISTGRQPQHF. The genes are TRBV27 and TRBJ1-5, with 7 bases aligning to TRBD1. Germline assignment: CDR1 MNHEY and CDR2 SMNVEV (reference sequence). This CDR3 is built from 14 residues. The J segment lost 6 bases and the V segment lost 7 bases, leaving 9 bases of the junction unmatched.

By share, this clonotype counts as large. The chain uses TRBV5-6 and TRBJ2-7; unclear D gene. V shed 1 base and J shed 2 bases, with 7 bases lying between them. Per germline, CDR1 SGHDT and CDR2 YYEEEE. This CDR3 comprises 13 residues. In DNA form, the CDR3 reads TGTGCCAGCAGCTTGCGCAGCGCCTACGAGCAGTACTTC. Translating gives CASSLRSAYEQYF.